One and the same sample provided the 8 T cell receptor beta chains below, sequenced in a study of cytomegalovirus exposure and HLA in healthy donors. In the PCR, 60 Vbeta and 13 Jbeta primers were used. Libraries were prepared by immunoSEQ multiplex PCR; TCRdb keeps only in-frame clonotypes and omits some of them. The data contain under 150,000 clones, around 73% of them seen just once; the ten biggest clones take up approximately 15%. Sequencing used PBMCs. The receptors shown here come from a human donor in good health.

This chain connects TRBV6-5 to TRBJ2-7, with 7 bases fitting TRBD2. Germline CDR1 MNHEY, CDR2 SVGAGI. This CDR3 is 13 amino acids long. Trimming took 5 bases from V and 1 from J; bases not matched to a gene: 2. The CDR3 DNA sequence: TGTGCCAGCAGTCCAGCGGGGTCCTACGAGCAGTACTTC. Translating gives CASSPAGSYEQYF.

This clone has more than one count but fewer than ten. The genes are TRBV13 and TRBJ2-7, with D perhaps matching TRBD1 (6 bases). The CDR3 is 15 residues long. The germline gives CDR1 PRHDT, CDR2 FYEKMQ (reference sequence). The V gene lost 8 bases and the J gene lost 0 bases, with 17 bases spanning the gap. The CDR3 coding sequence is TGTGCCAGCGGGGCGGCAGGGGACCTCTCCTACGAGCAGTACTTC. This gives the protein CASGAAGDLSYEQYF.

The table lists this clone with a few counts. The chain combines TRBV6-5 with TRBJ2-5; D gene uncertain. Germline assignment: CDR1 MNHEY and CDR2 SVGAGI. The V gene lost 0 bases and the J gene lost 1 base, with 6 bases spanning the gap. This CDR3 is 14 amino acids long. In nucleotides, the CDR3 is TGTGCCAGCAGTTACTCTGGCAGCCAAGAGACCCAGTACTTC. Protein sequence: CASSYSGSQETQYF.

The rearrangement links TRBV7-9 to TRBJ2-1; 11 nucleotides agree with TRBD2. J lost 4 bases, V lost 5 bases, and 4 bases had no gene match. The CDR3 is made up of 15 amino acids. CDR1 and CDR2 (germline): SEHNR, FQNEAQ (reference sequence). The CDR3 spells CASSGGTSGYNEQFF. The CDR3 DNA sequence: TGTGCCAGCAGCGGCGGGACTAGCGGATACAATGAGCAGTTCTTC. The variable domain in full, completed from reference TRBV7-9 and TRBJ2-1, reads DTGVSQNPRHKITKRGQNVTFRCDPISEHNRLYWYRQTLGQGPEFLTYFQNEAQLEKSRLLSDRFSAERPKGSFSTLEIQRTEQGDSAMYLCASSGGTSGYNEQFFGPGTRLTVL.

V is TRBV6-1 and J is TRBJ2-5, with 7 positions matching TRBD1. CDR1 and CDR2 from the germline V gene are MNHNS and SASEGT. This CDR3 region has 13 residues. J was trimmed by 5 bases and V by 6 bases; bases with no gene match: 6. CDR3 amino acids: CASRATGVETQYF. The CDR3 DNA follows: TGTGCCAGCAGAGCTACAGGGGTCGAGACCCAGTACTTC.

CDR3 sequence: CASSPPGLPVDTQYF. The CDR3 DNA follows: TGTGCCAGCTCACCACCGGGACTGCCTGTAGATACGCAGTATTTT. V usage is TRBV18 and J usage is TRBJ2-3; D is possibly TRBD2 (6 bases). The germline CDR1 and CDR2 sequences are KGHSH and LQKENI. There are 15 residues in the CDR3. V gave up 0 bases and J gave up 5 bases, with 12 bases separating them. Variable domain in full (rest from reference TRBV18 and TRBJ2-3): NAGVMQNPRHLVRRRGQEARLRCSPMKGHSHVYWYRQLPEEGLKFMVYLQKENIIDESGMPKERFSAEFPKEGPSILRIQQVVRGDSAAYFCASSPPGLPVDTQYFGPGTRLTVL.

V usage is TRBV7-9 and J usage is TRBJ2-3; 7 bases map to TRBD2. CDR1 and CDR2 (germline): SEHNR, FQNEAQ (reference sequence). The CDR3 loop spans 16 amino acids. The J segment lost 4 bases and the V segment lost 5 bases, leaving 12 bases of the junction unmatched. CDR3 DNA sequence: TGTGCCAGCAGCCCCACCTTTGGCGGGAGTTCAGATACGCAGTATTTT. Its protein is CASSPTFGGSSDTQYF.

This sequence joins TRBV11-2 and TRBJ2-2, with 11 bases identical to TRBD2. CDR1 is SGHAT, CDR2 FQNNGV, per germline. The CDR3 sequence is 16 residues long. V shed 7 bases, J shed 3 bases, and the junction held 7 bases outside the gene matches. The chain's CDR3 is CASNNLAGGYTGELFF. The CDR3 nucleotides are TGTGCCAGCAACAACCTAGCGGGGGGCTACACCGGGGAGCTGTTTTTT.